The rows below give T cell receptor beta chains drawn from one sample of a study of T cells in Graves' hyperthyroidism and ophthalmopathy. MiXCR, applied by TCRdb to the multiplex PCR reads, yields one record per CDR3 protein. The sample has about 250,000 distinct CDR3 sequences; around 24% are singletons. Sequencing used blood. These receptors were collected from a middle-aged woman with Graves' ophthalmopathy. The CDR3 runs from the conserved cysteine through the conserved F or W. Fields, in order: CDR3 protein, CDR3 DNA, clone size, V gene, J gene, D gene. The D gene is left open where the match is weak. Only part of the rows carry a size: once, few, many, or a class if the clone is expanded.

CSVRLAGEREQYF	TGCAGCGTCCGACTAGCGGGAGAGAGGGAGCAGTACTTC	many	TRBV29-1	TRBJ2-7	TRBD2
CASSLAENTEAFF	TGCGCCAGCAGCTTGGCGGAGAACACTGAAGCTTTCTTT	many	TRBV5-1	TRBJ1-1	.
CASSGIYNSPLHF	TGTGCCAGCAGTGGGATCTATAATTCACCCCTCCACTTT	many	TRBV28	TRBJ1-6	.
CASSSPTGNNSPLHF	TGTGCCAGCAGCTCCCCGACAGGGAACAATTCACCCCTCCACTTT	many	TRBV9	TRBJ1-6	TRBD1
CASSLGLNYGYTF	TGTGCCAGCAGTCTCGGCCTCAACTATGGCTACACCTTC	.	TRBV12-3/TRBV12-4	TRBJ1-2	.
CASSHSPEGVGKNSPLHF	TGCGCCAGCAGCCACTCCCCTGAGGGGGTGGGTAAAAATTCACCCCTCCACTTT	.	TRBV4-1	TRBJ1-6	.
CSAQGGEGPEAFF	TGCAGTGCTCAAGGGGGAGAGGGGCCTGAAGCTTTCTTT	many	TRBV20-1	TRBJ1-1	.
CASSLGISGGVDEQYF	TGTGCCAGCAGTTTAGGTATAAGCGGCGGTGTAGACGAGCAGTACTTC	.	TRBV27	TRBJ2-7	.
CASGGQGHGYTF	TGTGCCAGCGGGGGCCAGGGGCATGGCTACACCTTC	.	TRBV2	TRBJ1-2	.
CATSREREGQPQHF	TGTGCCACCAGCAGAGAACGTGAAGGACAGCCCCAGCATTTT	many	TRBV15	TRBJ1-5	.
CASSEMVAGWGYEQYF	TGTGCCAGCAGTGAAATGGTAGCGGGTTGGGGCTACGAGCAGTACTTC	.	TRBV6-1	TRBJ2-7	TRBD2
CASSLGPTGVDSPLHF	TGTGCCAGCAGTTTGGGCCCGACAGGGGTCGATTCACCCCTCCACTTT	many	TRBV2	TRBJ1-6	TRBD1
CASSTRTSVGYEQYF	TGTGCCAGCAGTACAAGGACTAGCGTGGGATACGAGCAGTACTTC	.	TRBV12-3/TRBV12-4	TRBJ2-7	TRBD2
CAWSVLGDTTKEQYF	TGTGCCTGGAGTGTACTGGGGGACACAACCAAAGAGCAGTACTTC	many	TRBV30	TRBJ2-7	.